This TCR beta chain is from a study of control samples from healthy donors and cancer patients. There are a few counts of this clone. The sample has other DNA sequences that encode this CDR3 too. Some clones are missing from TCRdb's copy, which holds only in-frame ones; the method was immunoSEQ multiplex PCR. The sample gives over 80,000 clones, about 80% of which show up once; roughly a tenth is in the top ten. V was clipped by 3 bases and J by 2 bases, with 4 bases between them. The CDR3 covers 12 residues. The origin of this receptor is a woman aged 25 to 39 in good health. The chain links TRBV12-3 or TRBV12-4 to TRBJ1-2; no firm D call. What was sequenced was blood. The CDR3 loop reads CASSLDNYGYTF. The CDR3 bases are TGTGCCAGCAGTTTGGACAACTATGGCTACACCTTC.